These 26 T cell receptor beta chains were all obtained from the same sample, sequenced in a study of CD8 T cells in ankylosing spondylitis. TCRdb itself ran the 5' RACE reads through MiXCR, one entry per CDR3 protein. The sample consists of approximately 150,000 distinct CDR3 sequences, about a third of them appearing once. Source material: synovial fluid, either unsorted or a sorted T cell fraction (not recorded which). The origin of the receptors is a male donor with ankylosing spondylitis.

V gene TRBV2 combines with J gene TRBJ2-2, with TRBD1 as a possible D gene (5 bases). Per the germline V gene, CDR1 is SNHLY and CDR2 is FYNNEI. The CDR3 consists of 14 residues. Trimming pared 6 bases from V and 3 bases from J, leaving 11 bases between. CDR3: CASRGDPDTGELFF. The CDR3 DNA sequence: TGTGCCAGCAGAGGGGATCCTGACACCGGGGAGCTGTTTTTT.

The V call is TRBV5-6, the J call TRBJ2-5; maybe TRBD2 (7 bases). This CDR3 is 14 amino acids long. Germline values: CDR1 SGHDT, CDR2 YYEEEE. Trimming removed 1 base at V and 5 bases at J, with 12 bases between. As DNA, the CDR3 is TGTGCCAGCAGCTTGTGGGGGGGCCGGGAGACCCAGTACTTC. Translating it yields CASSLWGGRETQYF.

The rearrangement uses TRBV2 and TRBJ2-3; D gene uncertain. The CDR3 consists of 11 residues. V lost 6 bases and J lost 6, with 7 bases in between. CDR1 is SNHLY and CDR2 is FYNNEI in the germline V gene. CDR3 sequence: CASRWWDTQYF. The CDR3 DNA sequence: TGTGCCAGCAGGTGGTGGGATACGCAGTATTTT.

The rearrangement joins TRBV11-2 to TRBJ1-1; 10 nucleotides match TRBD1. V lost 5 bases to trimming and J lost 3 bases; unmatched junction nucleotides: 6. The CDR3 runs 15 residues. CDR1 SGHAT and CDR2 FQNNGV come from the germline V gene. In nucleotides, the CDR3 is TGTGCCAGCAGCGTCGGGACAGGGGCACACACTGAAGCTTTCTTT. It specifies CASSVGTGAHTEAFF.

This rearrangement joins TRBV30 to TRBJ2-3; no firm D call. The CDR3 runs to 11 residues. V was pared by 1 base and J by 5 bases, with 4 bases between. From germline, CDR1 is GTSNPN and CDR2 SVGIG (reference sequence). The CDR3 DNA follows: TGTGCCTGGAGTGCTGGAGATACGCAGTATTTT. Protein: CAWSAGDTQYF.

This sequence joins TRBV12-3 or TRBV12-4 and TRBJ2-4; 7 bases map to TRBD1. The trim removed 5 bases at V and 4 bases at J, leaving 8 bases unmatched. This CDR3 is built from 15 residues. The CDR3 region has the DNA TGTGCCAGCAGTCAGCTGGGACAGTTAAAAAACATTCAGTACTTC. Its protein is CASSQLGQLKNIQYF.

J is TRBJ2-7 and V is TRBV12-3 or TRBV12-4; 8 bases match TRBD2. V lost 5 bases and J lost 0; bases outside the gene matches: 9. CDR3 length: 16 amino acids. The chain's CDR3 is CASSPRGGSISYEQYF. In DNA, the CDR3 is TGTGCCAGCAGTCCCCGGGGGGGCTCCATCTCCTACGAGCAGTACTTC.

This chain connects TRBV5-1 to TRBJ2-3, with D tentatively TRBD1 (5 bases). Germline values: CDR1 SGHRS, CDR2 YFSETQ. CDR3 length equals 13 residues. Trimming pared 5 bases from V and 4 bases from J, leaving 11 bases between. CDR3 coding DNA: TGCGCCAGCAGAGTTGACAGCCCAGATACGCAGTATTTT. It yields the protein CASRVDSPDTQYF. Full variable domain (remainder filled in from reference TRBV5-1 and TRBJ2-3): KAGVTQTPRYLIKTRGQQVTLSCSPISGHRSVSWYQQTPGQGLQFLFEYFSETQRNKGNFPGRFSGRQFSNSRSEMNVSTLELGDSALYLCASRVDSPDTQYFGPGTRLTVL.

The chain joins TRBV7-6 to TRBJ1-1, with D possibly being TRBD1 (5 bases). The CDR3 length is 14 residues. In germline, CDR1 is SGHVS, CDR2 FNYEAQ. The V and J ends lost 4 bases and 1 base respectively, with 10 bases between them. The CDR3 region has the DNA TGTGCCAGCAGCTCGGGACTCAGGAACACTGAAGCTTTCTTT. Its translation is CASSSGLRNTEAFF.

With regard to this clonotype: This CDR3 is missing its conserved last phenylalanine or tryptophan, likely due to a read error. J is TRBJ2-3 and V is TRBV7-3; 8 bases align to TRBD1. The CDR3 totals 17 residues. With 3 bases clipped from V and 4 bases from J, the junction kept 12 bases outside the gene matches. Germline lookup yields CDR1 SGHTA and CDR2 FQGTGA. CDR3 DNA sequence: TGTGCCAGCAGCTTCTCACCTGTAGGACAGGGCCCAGATACGCAGTATTAT. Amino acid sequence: CASSFSPVGQGPDTQYY.

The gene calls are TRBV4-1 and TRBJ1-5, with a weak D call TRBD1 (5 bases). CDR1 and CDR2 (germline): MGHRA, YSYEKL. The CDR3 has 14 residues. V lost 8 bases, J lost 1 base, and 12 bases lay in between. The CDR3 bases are TGCGCCAGCGGACATGGATCCAGCAATCAGCCCCAGCATTTT. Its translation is CASGHGSSNQPQHF.

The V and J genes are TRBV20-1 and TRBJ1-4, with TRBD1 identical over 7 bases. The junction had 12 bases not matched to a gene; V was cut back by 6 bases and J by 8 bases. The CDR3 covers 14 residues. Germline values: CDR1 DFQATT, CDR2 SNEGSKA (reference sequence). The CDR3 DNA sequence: TGCAGTGCCCCCGGAGGGGGCCAGGGGGAAAAACTGTTTTTT. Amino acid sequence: CSAPGGGQGEKLFF.

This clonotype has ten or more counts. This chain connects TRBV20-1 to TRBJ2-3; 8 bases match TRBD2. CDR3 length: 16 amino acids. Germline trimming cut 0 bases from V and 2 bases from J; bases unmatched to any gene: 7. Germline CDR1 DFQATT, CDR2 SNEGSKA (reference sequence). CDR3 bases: TGCAGTGCTAGAGATCGGCAGCGGGGGACCACAGATACGCAGTATTTT. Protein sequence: CSARDRQRGTTDTQYF.

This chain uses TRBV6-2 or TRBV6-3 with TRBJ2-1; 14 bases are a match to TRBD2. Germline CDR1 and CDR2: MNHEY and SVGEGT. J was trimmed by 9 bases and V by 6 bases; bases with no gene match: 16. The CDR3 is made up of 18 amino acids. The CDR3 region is CASSLPTSGTSGRGEQFF. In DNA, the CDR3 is TGTGCCAGCAGCCTCCCTACTTCCGGGACTAGCGGGAGAGGTGAGCAGTTCTTC.

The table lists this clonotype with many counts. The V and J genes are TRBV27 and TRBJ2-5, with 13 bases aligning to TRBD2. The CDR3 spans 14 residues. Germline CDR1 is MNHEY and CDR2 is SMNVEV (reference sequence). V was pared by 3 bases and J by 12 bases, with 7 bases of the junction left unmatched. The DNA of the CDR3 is TGTGCCAGCAGTTTGAGACTAGCGGGAGGAAGGGAGTACTTC. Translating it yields CASSLRLAGGREYF.

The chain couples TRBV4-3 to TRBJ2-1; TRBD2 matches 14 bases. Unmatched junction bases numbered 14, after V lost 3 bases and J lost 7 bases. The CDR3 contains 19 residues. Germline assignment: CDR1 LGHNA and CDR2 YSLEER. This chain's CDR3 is CASSQAGTSGRSSGNEQFF. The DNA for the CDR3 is TGCGCCAGCAGCCAGGCAGGGACTAGCGGGAGATCTTCGGGGAATGAGCAGTTCTTC.

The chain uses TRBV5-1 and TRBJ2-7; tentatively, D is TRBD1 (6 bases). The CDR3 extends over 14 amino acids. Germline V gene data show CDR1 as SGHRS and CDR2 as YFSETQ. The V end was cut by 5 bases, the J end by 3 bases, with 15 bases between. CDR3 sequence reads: CASRSLDSNYEQYF. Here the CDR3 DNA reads TGCGCCAGCAGGTCCCTGGACAGTAACTACGAGCAGTACTTC.

CDR3 sequence (DNA): TGTGCCAGCATCGGGGCGGACAATCGGCTCACTGAAGCTTTCTTT. Its protein product is CASIGADNRLTEAFF. The genes are TRBV27 and TRBJ1-1; D perhaps matches TRBD1 (5 bases). Per germline, CDR1 MNHEY and CDR2 SMNVEV (reference sequence). The V end lost 7 bases, the J end lost 4 bases, and 19 bases lay between the germline ends. The CDR3 is 15 residues long.

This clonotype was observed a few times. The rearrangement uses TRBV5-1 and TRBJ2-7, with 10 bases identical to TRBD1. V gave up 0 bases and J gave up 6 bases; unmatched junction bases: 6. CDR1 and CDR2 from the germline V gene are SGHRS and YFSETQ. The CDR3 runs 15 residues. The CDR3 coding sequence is TGCGCCAGCAGCTTGGTGGCTGGGACAGGGGTCGAGCAGTACTTC. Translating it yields CASSLVAGTGVEQYF.

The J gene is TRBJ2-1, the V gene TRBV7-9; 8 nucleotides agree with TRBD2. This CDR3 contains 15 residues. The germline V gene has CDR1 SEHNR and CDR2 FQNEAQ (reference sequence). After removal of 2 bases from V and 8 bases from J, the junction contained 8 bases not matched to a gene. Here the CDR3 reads CASSLLGLVGDEQFF. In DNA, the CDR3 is TGTGCCAGCAGCTTACTGGGACTAGTGGGCGATGAGCAGTTCTTC.

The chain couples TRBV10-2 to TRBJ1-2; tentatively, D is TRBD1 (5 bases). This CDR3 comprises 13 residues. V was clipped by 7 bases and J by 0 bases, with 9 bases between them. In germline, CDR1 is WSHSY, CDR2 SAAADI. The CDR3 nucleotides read TGCGCCAGCAAGGGGCGTTCTAACTATGGCTACACCTTC. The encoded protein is CASKGRSNYGYTF.

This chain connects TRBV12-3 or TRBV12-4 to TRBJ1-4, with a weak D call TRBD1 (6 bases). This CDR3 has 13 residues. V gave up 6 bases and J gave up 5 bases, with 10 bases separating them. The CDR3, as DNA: TGTGCCAGCAGGCGACAGGTCAATGAAAAACTGTTTTTT. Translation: CASRRQVNEKLFF.

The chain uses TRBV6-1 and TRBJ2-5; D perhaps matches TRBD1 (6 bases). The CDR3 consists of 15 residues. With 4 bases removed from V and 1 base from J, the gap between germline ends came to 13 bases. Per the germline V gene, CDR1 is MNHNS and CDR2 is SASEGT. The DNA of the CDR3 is TGTGCCAGCAGTGCCCATCCGGACAGCCAAGAGACCCAGTACTTC. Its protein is CASSAHPDSQETQYF.

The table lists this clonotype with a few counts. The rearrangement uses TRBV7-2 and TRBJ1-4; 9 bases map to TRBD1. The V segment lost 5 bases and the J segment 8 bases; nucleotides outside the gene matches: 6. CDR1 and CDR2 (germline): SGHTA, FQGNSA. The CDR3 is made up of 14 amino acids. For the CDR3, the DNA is TGTGCCAGCAGCCTGGACAGGGGAAACGAAAAACTGTTTTTT. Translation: CASSLDRGNEKLFF.

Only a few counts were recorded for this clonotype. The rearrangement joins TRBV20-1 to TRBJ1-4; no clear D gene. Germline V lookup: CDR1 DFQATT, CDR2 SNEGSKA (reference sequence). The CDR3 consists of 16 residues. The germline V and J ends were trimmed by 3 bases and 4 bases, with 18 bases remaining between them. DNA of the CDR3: TGCAGTGCTAGCCAGGCCAGGCCAGTGGGTAATGAAAAACTGTTTTTT. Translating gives CSASQARPVGNEKLFF.

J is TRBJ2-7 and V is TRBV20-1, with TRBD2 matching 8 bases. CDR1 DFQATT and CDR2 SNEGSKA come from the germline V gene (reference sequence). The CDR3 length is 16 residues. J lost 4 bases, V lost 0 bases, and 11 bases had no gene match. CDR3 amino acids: CSARDERRGRIYEQYF. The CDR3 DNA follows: TGCAGTGCTAGAGACGAACGGCGCGGGAGGATTTACGAGCAGTACTTC.